This T cell receptor beta chain was sequenced in a study of post-analysis software for immune sequencing data. Study overall: Progressive-relapsing, secondary progressive and relapsing-remitting multiple sclerosis were among the disease courses included. Study findings and constraints: TRBV5-6, TRBV5-1 and TRBV20-1 belonged to a set of about five TRBV segments that were more frequent in patients than controls.

The CDR3 is made up of 13 amino acids. Germline CDR1 reads MDHEN; CDR2 reads SYDVKM. cDNA libraries of TCR beta carried unique molecular identifiers. Between about 1 and 11 million T cells gave rise to some 470,000 cDNA molecules. TCRdb passed the PCR reads through MiXCR, listing each CDR3 protein once. The table lists some 240,000 distinct CDR3 sequences, 35% to 40% of them singletons. Only a few counts were recorded for this clonotype. Antigen: not known. Sequencing was carried out using blood. The sequence was collected from a girl aged 5-17 years with multiple sclerosis. The chain carries TRBV28 and TRBJ1-5, with unresolved D. The CDR3 protein is CGSGGRGNQPQHF. The CDR3 nucleotides read TGTGGATCGGGTGGAAGGGGCAATCAGCCCCAGCATTTT. Full variable domain (remainder filled in from reference TRBV28 and TRBJ1-5): DVKVTQSSRYLVKRTGEKVFLECVQDMDHENMFWYRQDPGLGLRLIYFSYDVKMKEKGDIPEGYSVSREKKERFSLILESASTNQTSMYLCGSGGRGNQPQHFGDGTRLSIL.